These 2 T cell receptor beta chains share one sample of origin, sequenced in a study of blood T cells in healthy people across ages. Combining a sample-barcoded 5' primer with a J-beta primer mix, a second PCR ran for 7 to 11 cycles. MiXCR, run by TCRdb on the 5' RACE reads, gives a single entry per CDR3 protein. Found here are about 700,000 distinct CDR3 sequences, about 30% of them singletons; the top ten hold 15%. Source material: blood. These receptors all stem from a woman aged 80 or over in good health.

This rearrangement joins TRBV20-1 to TRBJ2-7; no clear D gene. V was shortened by 6 bases and J by 0 bases, with 15 bases between the two germline ends. The CDR3 runs to 14 residues. Germline V gene data show CDR1 as DFQATT and CDR2 as SNEGSKA (reference sequence). CDR3 protein: CSAKSSPGSYEQYF. The CDR3 DNA sequence: TGCAGTGCCAAAAGCTCACCGGGCTCCTACGAGCAGTACTTC.

This clonotype was observed at least ten times. The chain combines TRBV15 with TRBJ2-6; TRBD1 aligns across 9 bases. The CDR3 has 18 amino acids. Germline V gene data show CDR1 as LNHNV and CDR2 as YYDKDF (reference sequence). V lost 2 bases, J lost 0 bases, and 5 bases stayed unmatched. The CDR3 nucleotides are TGTGCCACCAGCAGACCGGGACAGGGCTCCTCTGGGGCCAACGTCCTGACTTTC. Translating gives CATSRPGQGSSGANVLTF.